This T cell receptor (beta chain) was identified during a study of response to subunit inactivated influenza vaccine. Looked up from germline, CDR1 is SGHRS and CDR2 is YFSETQ. The CDR3 is 15 amino acids. Trimming removed 0 bases from V and 7 bases from J, with 17 bases in between. TCRdb reprocessed the RT-PCR reads via MiXCR and lists one record per CDR3 protein. The data hold around 760,000 distinct CDR3 sequences, with approximately 13% observed a single time. In its sample, this clonotype was seen many times. The input for sequencing was PBMCs from blood, taken 14 days before vaccination. This sequence originates from a man between 50 and 59 years old who received an inactivated influenza vaccine. The chain has TRBV5-1 and TRBJ2-7; possibly TRBD1 or TRBD2 for D (5 bases each). CDR3 DNA: TGCGCCAGCAGCTTGGAGGGGACCCGAGTCGGGGAGCAGTACTTC. Its translation: CASSLEGTRVGEQYF.